A selection of T cell receptor beta chains follows, all from one sample in a study of blood T cell repertoires in COVID-19. Sequenced by immunoSEQ multiplex PCR; TCRdb stores in-frame clones only, minus some. The data hold some 250,000 clones, with around 82% observed a single time. Sequencing was done on a sample of peripheral blood. The receptors originated from a man aged 50 to 60 with active or convalescent COVID-19. Each CDR3 is given with its conserved first and last residue. The D gene is left open where the match is weak. The size field is filled for only some rows; it gives once, few, many or a size class.

CDR3 length: 14; V gene: TRBV2; clone size: NA; D gene: NA; J gene: TRBJ1-5; CDR3 DNA: TGTGCCAGCAGGGCAGGGTGGAACAATCAGCCCCAGCATTTT; CDR3 protein: CASRAGWNNQPQHF
CDR3 length: 16; V gene: TRBV24-1; clone size: once; D gene: NA; J gene: TRBJ2-5; CDR3 DNA: TGTGCCACCGAAGGCAGGGATGGGCCTAGGGAAGAGACCCAGTACTTC; CDR3 protein: CATEGRDGPREETQYF
CDR3 length: 17; V gene: TRBV4-1; clone size: few; D gene: TRBD2; J gene: TRBJ2-7; CDR3 DNA: TGCGCCAGCAGCCAACCCTTTAAGCGGGGGGACCTCTACGAGCAGTACTTC; CDR3 protein: CASSQPFKRGDLYEQYF
CDR3 length: 16; V gene: TRBV7-9; clone size: NA; D gene: TRBD1; J gene: TRBJ2-1; CDR3 DNA: TGTGCCAGCAGCCCTTATGCGGGACAGGGGTCTATTGAGCAGTTCTTC; CDR3 protein: CASSPYAGQGSIEQFF
CDR3 length: 14; V gene: TRBV19; clone size: NA; D gene: NA; J gene: TRBJ1-2; CDR3 DNA: TGTGCCACCGCCCCCGGCGGAACTAACTATGGCTACACCTTC; CDR3 protein: CATAPGGTNYGYTF
CDR3 length: 13; V gene: TRBV20-1; clone size: NA; D gene: NA; J gene: TRBJ1-6; CDR3 DNA: TGCAGTGCTAGTACAGGTCTTAATTCACCCCTCCACTTT; CDR3 protein: CSASTGLNSPLHF
CDR3 length: 13; V gene: TRBV6-5; clone size: once; D gene: TRBD1; J gene: TRBJ1-1; CDR3 DNA: TGTGCCAGCAGCTCAGGGGGACGGACTGAAGCTTTCTTT; CDR3 protein: CASSSGGRTEAFF
CDR3 length: 12; V gene: TRBV9; clone size: NA; D gene: NA; J gene: TRBJ2-1; CDR3 DNA: TGTGCCAGCAGCGGACAGATCAATGAGCAGTTCTTC; CDR3 protein: CASSGQINEQFF
CDR3 length: 14; V gene: TRBV3-1/TRBV3-2; clone size: NA; D gene: NA; J gene: TRBJ2-7; CDR3 DNA: TGTGCCAGCAGCGGCCGGGACACCCGCTACGAGCAGTACTTC; CDR3 protein: CASSGRDTRYEQYF
CDR3 length: 12; V gene: TRBV12-3/TRBV12-4; clone size: NA; D gene: NA; J gene: TRBJ2-3; CDR3 DNA: TGTGCCAGCAGTCTCCCCGTAGATACGCAGTATTTT; CDR3 protein: CASSLPVDTQYF
CDR3 length: 15; V gene: TRBV2; clone size: NA; D gene: NA; J gene: TRBJ2-2; CDR3 DNA: TGTGCCAGCAGCGCCGACTCGGAGGGGACCGGGGAGCTGTTTTTT; CDR3 protein: CASSADSEGTGELFF
CDR3 length: 9; V gene: TRBV28; clone size: NA; D gene: NA; J gene: TRBJ1-5; CDR3 DNA: TGTGCCAGCGGGCCTCCCCAGCATTTT; CDR3 protein: CASGPPQHF
CDR3 length: 15; V gene: TRBV5-5; clone size: once; D gene: TRBD2; J gene: TRBJ2-7; CDR3 DNA: TGTGCCAGCAGCGAACTAGCGGGGGATCACTACGAGCAGTACTTC; CDR3 protein: CASSELAGDHYEQYF
CDR3 length: 15; V gene: TRBV6-6; clone size: NA; D gene: TRBD1; J gene: TRBJ1-3; CDR3 DNA: TGTGCCAGCAGTGGGACAGGTTACTCTGGAAACACCATATATTTT; CDR3 protein: CASSGTGYSGNTIYF
CDR3 length: 17; V gene: TRBV9; clone size: NA; D gene: TRBD2; J gene: TRBJ2-3; CDR3 DNA: TGTGCCAGCAGCCGCGTCGGCGGGGGGGCTAGCACAGATACGCAGTATTTT; CDR3 protein: CASSRVGGGASTDTQYF
CDR3 length: 14; V gene: TRBV5-6; clone size: NA; D gene: NA; J gene: TRBJ1-1; CDR3 DNA: TGTGCCAGCAGCTTGGCCCCCAGGGGCACTGAAGCTTTCTTT; CDR3 protein: CASSLAPRGTEAFF
CDR3 length: 13; V gene: TRBV28; clone size: once; D gene: NA; J gene: TRBJ1-1; CDR3 DNA: TGTGCCAGCAGTTTCCTCACTACGGGTCAAGCTTTCTTT; CDR3 protein: CASSFLTTGQAFF
CDR3 length: 14; V gene: TRBV6-6; clone size: few; D gene: TRBD1; J gene: TRBJ1-6; CDR3 DNA: TGTGCCAGCAGTTTGACAGGGGAGAATTCACCCCTCCACTTT; CDR3 protein: CASSLTGENSPLHF
CDR3 length: 12; V gene: TRBV19; clone size: NA; D gene: NA; J gene: TRBJ1-3; CDR3 DNA: TGTGCCAGTAGCGTACAGGGAAACACCATATATTTT; CDR3 protein: CASSVQGNTIYF